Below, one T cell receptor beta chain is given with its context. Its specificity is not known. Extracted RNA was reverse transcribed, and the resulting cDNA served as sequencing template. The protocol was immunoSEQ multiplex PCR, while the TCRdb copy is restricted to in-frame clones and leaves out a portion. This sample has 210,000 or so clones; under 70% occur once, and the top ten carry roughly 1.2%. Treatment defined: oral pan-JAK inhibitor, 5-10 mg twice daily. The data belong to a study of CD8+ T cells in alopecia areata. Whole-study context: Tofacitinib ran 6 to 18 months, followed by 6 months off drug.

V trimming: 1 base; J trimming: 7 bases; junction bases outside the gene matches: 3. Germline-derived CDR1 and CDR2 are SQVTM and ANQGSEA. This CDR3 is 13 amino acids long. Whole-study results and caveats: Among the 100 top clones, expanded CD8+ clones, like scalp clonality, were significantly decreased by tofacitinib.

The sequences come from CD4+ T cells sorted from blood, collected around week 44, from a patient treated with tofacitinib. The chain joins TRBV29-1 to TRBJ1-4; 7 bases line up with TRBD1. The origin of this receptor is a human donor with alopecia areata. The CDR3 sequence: CSVEGTGTEKLFF. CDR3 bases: TGCAGCGTTGAAGGGACAGGTACTGAAAAACTGTTTTTT.